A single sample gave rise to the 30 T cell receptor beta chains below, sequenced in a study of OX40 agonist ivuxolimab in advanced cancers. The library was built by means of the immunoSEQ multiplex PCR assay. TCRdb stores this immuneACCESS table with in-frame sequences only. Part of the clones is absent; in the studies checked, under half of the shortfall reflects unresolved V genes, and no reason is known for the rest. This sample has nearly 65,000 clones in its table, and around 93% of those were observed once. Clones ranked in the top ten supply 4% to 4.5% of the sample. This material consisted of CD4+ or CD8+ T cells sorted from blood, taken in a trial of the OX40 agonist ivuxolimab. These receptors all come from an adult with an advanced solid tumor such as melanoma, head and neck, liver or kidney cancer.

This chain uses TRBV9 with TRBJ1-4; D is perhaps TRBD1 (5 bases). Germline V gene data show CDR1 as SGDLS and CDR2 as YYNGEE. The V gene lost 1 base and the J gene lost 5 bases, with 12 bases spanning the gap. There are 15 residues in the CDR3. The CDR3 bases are TGTGCCAGCAGCGTAACGGGACGGAGGAATGAAAAACTGTTTTTT. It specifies CASSVTGRRNEKLFF.

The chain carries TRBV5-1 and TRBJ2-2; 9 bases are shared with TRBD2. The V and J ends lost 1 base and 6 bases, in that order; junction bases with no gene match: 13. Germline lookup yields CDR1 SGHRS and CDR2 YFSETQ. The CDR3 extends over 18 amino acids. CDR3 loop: CASSLILREGPGAGELFF. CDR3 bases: TGCGCCAGCAGCTTGATATTGCGGGAGGGCCCGGGGGCCGGGGAGCTGTTTTTT.

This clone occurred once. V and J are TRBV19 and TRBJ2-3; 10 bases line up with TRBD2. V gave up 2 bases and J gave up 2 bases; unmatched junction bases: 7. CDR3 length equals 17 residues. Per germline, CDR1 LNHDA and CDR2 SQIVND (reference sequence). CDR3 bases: TGTGCCAGTAGTATATCCTGGACTAGCGGTATCACAGATACGCAGTATTTT. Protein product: CASSISWTSGITDTQYF.

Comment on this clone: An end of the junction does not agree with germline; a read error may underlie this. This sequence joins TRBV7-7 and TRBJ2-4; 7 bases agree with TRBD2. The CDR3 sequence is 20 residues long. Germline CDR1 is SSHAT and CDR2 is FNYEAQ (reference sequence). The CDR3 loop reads CASSLASSGVTLGTKNIQYF. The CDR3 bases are TGTGCTAGCAGCTTGGCGAGCAGCGGGGTCACGCTAGGGACCAAAAACATTCAGTACTTC.

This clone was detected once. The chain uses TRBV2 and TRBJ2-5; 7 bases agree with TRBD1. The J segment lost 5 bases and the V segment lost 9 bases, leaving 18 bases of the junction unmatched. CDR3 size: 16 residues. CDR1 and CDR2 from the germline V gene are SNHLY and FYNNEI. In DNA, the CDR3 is TGTGCCAGTAGGAGCCCAAACAGGGGAAGTCAGGAGACCCAGTACTTC. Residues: CASRSPNRGSQETQYF.

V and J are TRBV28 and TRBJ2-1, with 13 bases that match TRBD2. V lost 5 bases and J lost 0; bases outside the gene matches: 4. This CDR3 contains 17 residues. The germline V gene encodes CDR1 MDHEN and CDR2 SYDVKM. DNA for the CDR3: TGTGCCAGCAGTCCAGGACTAGCGGGGGCCTCCTACAATGAGCAGTTCTTC. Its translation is CASSPGLAGASYNEQFF. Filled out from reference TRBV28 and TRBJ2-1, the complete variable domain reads DVKVTQSSRYLVKRTGEKVFLECVQDMDHENMFWYRQDPGLGLRLIYFSYDVKMKEKGDIPEGYSVSREKKERFSLILESASTNQTSMYLCASSPGLAGASYNEQFFGPGTRLTVL.

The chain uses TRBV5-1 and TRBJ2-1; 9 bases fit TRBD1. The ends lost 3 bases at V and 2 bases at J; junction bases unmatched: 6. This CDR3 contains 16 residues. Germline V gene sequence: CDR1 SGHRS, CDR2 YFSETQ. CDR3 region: CASSSGQGNPYNEQFF. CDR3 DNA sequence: TGCGCCAGCAGCTCGGGACAGGGCAACCCCTACAATGAGCAGTTCTTC.

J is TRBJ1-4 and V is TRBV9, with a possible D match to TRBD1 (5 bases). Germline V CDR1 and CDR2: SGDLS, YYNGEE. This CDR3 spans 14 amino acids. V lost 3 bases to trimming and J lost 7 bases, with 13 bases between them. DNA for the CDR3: TGTGCCAGCAGCGCCCAGGGCAGTGCTGAAAAACTGTTTTTT. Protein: CASSAQGSAEKLFF.

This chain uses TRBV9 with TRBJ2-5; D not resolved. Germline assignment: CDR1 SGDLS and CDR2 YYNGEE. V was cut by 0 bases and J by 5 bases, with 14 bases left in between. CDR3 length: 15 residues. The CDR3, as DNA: TGTGCCAGCAGCGTAGCGGGTAGTCCGAAGGAGACCCAGTACTTC. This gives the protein CASSVAGSPKETQYF.

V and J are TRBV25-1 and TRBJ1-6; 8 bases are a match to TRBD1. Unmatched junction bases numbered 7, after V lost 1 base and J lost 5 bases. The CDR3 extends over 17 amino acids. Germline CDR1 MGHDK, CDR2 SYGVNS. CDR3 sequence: CASSELGPGQDNSPLHF. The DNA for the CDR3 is TGTGCCAGCAGTGAATTAGGACCGGGACAGGATAATTCACCCCTCCACTTT.

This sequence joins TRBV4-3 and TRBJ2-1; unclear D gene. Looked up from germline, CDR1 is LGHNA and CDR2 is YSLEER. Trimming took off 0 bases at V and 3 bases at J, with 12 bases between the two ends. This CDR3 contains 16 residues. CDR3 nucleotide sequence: TGCGCCAGCAGCCAAGAGTACGGAAGCCTCTACAATGAGCAGTTCTTC. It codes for CASSQEYGSLYNEQFF.

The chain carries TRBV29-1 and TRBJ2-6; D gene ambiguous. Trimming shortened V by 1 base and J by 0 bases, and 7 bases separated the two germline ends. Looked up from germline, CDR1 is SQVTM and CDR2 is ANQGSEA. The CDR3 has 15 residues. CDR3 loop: CSVEGLDSGANVLTF. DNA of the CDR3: TGCAGCGTTGAAGGGCTCGACTCTGGGGCCAACGTCCTGACTTTC.

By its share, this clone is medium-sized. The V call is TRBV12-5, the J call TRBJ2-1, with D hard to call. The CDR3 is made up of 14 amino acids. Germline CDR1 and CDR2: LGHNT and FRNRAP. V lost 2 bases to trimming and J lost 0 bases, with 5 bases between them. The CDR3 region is CASGLFGSYNEQFF. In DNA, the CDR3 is TGTGCTAGTGGTTTGTTTGGCTCCTACAATGAGCAGTTCTTC.

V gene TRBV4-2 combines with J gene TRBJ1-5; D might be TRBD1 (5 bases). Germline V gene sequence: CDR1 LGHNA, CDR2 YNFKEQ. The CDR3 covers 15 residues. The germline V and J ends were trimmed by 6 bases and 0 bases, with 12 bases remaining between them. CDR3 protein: CASSDWGYSNQPQHF. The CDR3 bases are TGTGCCAGCAGTGACTGGGGGTATAGCAATCAGCCCCAGCATTTT.

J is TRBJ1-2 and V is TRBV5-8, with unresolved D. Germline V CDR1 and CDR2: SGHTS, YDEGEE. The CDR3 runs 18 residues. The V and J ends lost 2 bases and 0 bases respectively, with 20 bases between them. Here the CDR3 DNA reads TGTGCCAGCAGCTTAGGACCCCTTCAACAAGCTACTAACTATGGCTACACCTTC. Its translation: CASSLGPLQQATNYGYTF.

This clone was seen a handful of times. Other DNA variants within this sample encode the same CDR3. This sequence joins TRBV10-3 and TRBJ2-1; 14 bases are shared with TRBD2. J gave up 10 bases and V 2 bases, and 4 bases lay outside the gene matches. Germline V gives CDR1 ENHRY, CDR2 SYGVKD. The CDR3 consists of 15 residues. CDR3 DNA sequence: TGTGCCATCAGTGAGGGACTAGCGGGGGGACAGGAGCAGTTCTTC. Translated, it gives CAISEGLAGGQEQFF.

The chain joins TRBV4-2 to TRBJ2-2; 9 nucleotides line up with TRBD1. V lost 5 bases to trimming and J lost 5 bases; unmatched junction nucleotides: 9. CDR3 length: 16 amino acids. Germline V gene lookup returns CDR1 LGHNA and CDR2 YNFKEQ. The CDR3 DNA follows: TGTGCCAGCAGCTTGGGCTCCGGGACAGGGACCGGGGAGCTGTTTTTT. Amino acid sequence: CASSLGSGTGTGELFF.

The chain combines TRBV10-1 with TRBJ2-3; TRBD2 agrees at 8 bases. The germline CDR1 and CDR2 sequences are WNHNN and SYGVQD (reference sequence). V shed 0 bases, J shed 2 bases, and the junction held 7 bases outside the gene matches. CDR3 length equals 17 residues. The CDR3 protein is CASSESLAGGDTDTQYF. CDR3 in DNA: TGCGCCAGCAGTGAGTCGCTAGCGGGCGGAGACACAGATACGCAGTATTTT.

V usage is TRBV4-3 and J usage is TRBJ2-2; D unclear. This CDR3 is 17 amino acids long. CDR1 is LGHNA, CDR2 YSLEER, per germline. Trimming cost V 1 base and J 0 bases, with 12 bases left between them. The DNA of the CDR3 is TGCGCCAGCAGCCAAGCGCTTCTCGTCGCGAACACCGGGGAGCTGTTTTTT. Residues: CASSQALLVANTGELFF.

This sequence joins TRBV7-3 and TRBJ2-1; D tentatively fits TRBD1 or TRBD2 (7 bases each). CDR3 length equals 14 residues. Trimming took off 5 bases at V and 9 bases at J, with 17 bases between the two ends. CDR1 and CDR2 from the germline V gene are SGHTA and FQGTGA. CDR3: CASSRGGGFPEQFF. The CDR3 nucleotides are TGTGCCAGCAGCAGGGGAGGGGGCTTTCCTGAGCAGTTCTTC. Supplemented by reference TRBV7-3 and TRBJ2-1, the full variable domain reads GAGVSQTPSNKVTEKGKYVELRCDPISGHTALYWYRQSLGQGPEFLIYFQGTGAADDSGLPNDRFFAVRPEGSVSTLKIQRTERGDSAVYLCASSRGGGFPEQFFGPGTRLTVL.

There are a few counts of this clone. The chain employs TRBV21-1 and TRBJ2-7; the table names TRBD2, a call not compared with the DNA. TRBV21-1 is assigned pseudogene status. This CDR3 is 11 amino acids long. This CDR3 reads CASMIGVEQYV. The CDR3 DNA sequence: TGTGCCAGCATGATCGGGGTCGAGCAGTACGTC.

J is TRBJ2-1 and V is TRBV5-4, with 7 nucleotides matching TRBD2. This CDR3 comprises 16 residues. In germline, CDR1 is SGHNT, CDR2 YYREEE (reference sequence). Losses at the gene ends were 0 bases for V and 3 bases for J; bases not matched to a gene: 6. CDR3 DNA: TGTGCCAGCAGCTTGGGGGACTACCTCTACTACAATGAGCAGTTCTTC. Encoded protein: CASSLGDYLYYNEQFF.

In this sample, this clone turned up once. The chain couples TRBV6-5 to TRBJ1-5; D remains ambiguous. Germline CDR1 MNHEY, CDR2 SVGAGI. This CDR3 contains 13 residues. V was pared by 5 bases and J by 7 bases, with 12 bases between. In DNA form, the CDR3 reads TGTGCCAGCAGTCTATCTTACGAGCAGCCCCAGCATTTT. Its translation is CASSLSYEQPQHF.

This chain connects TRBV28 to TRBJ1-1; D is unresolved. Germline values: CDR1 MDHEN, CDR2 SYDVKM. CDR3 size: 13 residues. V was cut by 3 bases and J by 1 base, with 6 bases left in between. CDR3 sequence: CASSFYANTEAFF. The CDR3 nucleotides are TGTGCCAGCAGTTTTTATGCGAACACTGAAGCTTTCTTT.

This chain's CDR3 is CASSYSGAGVKYNEQFF. The CDR3 nucleotides read TGCGCCAGCAGCTACTCGGGAGCGGGAGTAAAATACAATGAGCAGTTCTTC. The rearrangement links TRBV5-1 to TRBJ2-1; 8 positions agree with TRBD2. With V trimmed by 3 bases and J by 4 bases, 12 bases remained unmatched. Germline V CDR1 and CDR2: SGHRS, YFSETQ. The CDR3 length is 17 residues.

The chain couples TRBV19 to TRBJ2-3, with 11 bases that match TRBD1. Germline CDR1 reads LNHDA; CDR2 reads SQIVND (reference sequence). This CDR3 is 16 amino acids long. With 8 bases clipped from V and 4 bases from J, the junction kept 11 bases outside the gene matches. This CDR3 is CASQTWDRGVADTQYF. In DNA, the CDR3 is TGTGCCAGTCAAACCTGGGACAGGGGGGTGGCAGATACGCAGTATTTT.

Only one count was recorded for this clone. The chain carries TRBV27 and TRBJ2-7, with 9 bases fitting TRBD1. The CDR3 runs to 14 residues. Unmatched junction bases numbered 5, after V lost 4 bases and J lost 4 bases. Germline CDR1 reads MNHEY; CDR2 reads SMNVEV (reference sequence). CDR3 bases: TGTGCCAGCAGTTCCCGACAGGGGGGTTACGAGCAGTACGTC. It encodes CASSSRQGGYEQYV.

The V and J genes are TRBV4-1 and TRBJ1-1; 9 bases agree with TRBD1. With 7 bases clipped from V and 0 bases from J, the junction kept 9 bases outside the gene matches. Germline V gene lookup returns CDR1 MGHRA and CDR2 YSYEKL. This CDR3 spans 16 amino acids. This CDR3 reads CASTPTGGVMNTEAFF. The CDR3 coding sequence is TGCGCCAGCACCCCAACAGGGGGCGTCATGAACACTGAAGCTTTCTTT.

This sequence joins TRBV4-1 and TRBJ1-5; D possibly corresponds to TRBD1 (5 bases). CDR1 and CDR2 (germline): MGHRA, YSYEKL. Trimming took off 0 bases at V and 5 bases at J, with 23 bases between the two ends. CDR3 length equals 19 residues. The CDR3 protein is CASSQDHVGLWGEDQPQHF. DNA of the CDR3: TGCGCCAGCAGCCAAGATCATGTTGGTCTTTGGGGGGAGGATCAGCCCCAGCATTTT.

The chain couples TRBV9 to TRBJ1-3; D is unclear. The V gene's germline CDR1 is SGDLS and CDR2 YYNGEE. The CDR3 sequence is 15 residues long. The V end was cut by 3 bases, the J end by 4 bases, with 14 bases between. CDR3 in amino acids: CASSAEGSFGNTIYF. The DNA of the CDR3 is TGTGCCAGCAGCGCGGAAGGGTCGTTCGGAAACACCATATATTTT.